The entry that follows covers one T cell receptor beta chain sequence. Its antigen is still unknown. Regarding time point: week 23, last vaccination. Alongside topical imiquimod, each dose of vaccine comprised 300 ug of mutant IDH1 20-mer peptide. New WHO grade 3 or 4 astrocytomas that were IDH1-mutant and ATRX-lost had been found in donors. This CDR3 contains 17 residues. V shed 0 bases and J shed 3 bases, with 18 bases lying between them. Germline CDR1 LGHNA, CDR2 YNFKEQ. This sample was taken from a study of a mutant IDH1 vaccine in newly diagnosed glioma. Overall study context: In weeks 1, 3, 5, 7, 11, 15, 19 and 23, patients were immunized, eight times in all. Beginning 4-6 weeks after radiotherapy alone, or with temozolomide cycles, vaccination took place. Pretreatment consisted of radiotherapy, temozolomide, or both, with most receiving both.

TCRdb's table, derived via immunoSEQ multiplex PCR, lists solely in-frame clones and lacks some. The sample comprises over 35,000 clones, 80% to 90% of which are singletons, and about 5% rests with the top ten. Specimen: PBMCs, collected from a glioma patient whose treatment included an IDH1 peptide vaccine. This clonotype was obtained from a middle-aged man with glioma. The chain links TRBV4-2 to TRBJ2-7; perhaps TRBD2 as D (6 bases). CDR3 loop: CASSQDFLSGTGYEQYF. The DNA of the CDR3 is TGTGCCAGCAGCCAAGATTTCTTGTCCGGGACTGGCTACGAGCAGTACTTC.